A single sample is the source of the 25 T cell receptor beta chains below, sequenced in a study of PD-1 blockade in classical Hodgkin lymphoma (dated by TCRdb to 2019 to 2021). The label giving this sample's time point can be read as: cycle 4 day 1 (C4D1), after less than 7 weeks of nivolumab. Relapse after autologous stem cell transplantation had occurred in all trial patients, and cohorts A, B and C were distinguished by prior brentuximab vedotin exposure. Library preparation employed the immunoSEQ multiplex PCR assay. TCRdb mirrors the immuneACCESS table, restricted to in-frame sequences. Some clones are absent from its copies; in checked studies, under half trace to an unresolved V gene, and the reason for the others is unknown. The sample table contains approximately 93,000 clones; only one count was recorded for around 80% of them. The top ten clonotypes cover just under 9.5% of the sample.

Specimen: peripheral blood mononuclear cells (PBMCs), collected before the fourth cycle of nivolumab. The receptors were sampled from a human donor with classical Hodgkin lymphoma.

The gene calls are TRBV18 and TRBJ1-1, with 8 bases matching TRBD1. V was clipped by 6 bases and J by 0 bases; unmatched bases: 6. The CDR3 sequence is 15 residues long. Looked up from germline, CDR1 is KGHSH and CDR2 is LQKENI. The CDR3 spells CASSGTGAMNTEAFF. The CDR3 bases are TGTGCCAGCTCGGGGACAGGAGCTATGAACACTGAAGCTTTCTTT. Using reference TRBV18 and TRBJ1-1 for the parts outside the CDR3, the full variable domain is NAGVMQNPRHLVRRRGQEARLRCSPMKGHSHVYWYRQLPEEGLKFMVYLQKENIIDESGMPKERFSAEFPKEGPSILRIQQVVRGDSAAYFCASSGTGAMNTEAFFGQGTRLTVV.

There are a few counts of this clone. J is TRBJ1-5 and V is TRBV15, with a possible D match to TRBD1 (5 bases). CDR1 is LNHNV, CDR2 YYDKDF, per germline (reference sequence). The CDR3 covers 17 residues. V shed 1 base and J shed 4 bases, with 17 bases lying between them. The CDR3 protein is CATSRVRAMGENQPQHF. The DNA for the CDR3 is TGTGCCACCAGCAGAGTAAGGGCAATGGGGGAAAATCAGCCCCAGCATTTT.

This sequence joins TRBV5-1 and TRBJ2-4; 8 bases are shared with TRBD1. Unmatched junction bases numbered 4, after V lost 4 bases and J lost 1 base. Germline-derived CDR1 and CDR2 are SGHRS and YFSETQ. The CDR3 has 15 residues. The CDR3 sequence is CASSRTGGAKNIQYF. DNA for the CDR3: TGCGCCAGCAGCCGAACAGGGGGTGCCAAAAACATTCAGTACTTC.

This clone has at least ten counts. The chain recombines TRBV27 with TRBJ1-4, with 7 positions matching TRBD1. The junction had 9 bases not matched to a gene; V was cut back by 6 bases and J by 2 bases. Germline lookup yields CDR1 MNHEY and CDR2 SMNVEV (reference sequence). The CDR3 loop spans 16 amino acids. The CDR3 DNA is TGTGCCAGCAGCCCGGACAGGATACTCACTAATGAAAAACTGTTTTTT. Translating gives CASSPDRILTNEKLFF.

CDR3 nucleotide sequence: TGTGCCAGCACCCTGGCGACAGGGGGCGTGGGCACTGAAGCTTTCTTT. Translation gives CASTLATGGVGTEAFF. V usage is TRBV11-2 and J usage is TRBJ1-1; the match to TRBD1 covers 10 bases. The V gene's germline CDR1 is SGHAT and CDR2 FQNNGV. Trimming took 7 bases from V and 4 from J; bases not matched to a gene: 12. This CDR3 has 16 residues.

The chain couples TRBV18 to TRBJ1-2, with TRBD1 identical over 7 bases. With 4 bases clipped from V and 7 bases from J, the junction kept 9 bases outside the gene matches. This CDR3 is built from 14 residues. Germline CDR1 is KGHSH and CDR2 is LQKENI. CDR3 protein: CASSLNRDSGGYTF. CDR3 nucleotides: TGTGCCAGCTCACTAAACCGGGACAGTGGTGGCTACACCTTC. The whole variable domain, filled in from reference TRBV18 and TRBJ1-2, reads NAGVMQNPRHLVRRRGQEARLRCSPMKGHSHVYWYRQLPEEGLKFMVYLQKENIIDESGMPKERFSAEFPKEGPSILRIQQVVRGDSAAYFCASSLNRDSGGYTFGSGTRLTVV.

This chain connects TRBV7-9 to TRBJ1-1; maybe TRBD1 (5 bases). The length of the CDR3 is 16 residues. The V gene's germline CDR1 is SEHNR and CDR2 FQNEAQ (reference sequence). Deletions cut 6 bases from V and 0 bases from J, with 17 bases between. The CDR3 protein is CASRSGRTRMNTEAFF. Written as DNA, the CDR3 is TGTGCCAGCAGATCGGGTAGGACAAGGATGAACACTGAAGCTTTCTTT.

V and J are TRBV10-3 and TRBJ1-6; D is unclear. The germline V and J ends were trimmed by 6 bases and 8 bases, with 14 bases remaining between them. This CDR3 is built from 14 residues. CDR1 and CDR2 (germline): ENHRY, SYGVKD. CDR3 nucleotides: TGTGCCATCAGCCTCGGAAACCCAGATTCACCCCTCCACTTT. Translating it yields CAISLGNPDSPLHF.

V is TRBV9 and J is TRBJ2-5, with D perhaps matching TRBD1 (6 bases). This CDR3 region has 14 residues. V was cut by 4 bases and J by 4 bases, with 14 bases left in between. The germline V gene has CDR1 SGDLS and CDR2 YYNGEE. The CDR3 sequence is CASSMTGTGETQYF. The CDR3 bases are TGTGCCAGCAGCATGACAGGCACTGGAGAGACCCAGTACTTC. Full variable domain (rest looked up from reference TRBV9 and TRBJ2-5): DSGVTQTPKHLITATGQRVTLRCSPRSGDLSVYWYQQSLDQGLQFLIQYYNGEERAKGNILERFSAQQFPDLHSELNLSSLELGDSALYFCASSMTGTGETQYFGPGTRLLVL.

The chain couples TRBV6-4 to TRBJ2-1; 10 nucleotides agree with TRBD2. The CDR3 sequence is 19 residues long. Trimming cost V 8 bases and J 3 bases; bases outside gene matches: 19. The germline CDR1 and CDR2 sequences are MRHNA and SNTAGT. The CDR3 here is CASVLSEREGPQYYNEQFF. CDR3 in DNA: TGTGCCAGCGTCTTATCGGAGCGGGAGGGCCCCCAATACTACAATGAGCAGTTCTTC.

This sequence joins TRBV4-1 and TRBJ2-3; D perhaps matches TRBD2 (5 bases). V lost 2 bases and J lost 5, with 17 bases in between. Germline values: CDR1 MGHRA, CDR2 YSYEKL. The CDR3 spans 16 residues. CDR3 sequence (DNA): TGCGCCAGCAGCCAACCCGTGGCGGGTTCAAAAGATACGCAGTATTTT. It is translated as CASSQPVAGSKDTQYF.

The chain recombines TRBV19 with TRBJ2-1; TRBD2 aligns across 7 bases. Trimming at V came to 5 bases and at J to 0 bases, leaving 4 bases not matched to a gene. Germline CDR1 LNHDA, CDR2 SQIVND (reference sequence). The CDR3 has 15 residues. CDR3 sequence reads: CASSESGVSYNEQFF. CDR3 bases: TGTGCCAGTAGTGAGAGCGGGGTCTCCTACAATGAGCAGTTCTTC.

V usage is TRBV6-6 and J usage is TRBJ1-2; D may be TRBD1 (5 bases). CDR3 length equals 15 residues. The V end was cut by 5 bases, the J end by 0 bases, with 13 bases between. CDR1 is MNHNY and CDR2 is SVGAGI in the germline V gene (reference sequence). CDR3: CASSEGRVANYGYTF. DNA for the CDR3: TGTGCCAGCAGTGAGGGACGGGTAGCTAACTATGGCTACACCTTC.

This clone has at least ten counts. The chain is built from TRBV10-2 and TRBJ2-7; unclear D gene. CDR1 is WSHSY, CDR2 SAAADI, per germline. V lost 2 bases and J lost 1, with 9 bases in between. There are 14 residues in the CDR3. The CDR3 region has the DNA TGCGCCAGCAGTGAGCCGGGCCTTTCCTACGAGCAGTACTTC. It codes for CASSEPGLSYEQYF.

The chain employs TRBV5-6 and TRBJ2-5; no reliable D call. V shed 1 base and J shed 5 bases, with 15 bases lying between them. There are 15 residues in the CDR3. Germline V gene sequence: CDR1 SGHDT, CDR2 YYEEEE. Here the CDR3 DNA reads TGTGCCAGCAGCTTGCCGGGCCTCACCCAGGAGACCCAGTACTTC. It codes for CASSLPGLTQETQYF. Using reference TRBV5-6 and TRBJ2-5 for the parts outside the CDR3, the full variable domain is DAGVTQSPTHLIKTRGQQVTLRCSPKSGHDTVSWYQQALGQGPQFIFQYYEEEERQRGNFPDRFSGHQFPNYSSELNVNALLLGDSALYLCASSLPGLTQETQYFGPGTRLLVL.

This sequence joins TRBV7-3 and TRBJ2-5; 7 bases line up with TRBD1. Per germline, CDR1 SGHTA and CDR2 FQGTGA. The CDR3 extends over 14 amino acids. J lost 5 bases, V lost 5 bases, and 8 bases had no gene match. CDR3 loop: CASSLQGREETQYF. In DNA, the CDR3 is TGTGCCAGCAGCCTACAGGGGCGAGAGGAGACCCAGTACTTC. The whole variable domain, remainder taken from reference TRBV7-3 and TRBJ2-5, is GAGVSQTPSNKVTEKGKYVELRCDPISGHTALYWYRQSLGQGPEFLIYFQGTGAADDSGLPNDRFFAVRPEGSVSTLKIQRTERGDSAVYLCASSLQGREETQYFGPGTRLLVL.

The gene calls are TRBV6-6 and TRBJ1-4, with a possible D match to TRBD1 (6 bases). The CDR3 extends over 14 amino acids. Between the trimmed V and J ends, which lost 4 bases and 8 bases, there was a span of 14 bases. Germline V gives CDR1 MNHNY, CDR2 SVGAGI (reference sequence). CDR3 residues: CASSWTADGEKLFF. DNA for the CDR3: TGTGCCAGCAGTTGGACAGCCGACGGGGAAAAACTGTTTTTT.

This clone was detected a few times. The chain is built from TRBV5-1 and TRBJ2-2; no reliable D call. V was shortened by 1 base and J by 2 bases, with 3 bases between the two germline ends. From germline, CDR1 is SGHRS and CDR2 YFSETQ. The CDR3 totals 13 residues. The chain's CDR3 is CASSLYNTGELFF. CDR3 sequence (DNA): TGCGCCAGCAGCTTGTACAACACCGGGGAGCTGTTTTTT. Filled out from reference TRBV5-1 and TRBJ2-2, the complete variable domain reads KAGVTQTPRYLIKTRGQQVTLSCSPISGHRSVSWYQQTPGQGLQFLFEYFSETQRNKGNFPGRFSGRQFSNSRSEMNVSTLELGDSALYLCASSLYNTGELFFGEGSRLTVL.

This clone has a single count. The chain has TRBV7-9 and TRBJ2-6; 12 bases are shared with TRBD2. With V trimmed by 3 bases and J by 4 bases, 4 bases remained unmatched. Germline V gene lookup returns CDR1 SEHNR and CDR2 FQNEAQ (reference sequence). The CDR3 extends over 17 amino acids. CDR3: CASSLTSGGAGANVLTF. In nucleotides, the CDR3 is TGTGCCAGCAGCTTGACTAGCGGGGGAGCGGGGGCCAACGTCCTGACTTTC.

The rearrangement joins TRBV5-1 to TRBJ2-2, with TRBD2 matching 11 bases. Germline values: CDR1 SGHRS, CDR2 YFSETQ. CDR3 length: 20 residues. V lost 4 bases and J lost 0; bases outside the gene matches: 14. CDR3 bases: TGCGCCAGCAGCCCCCTCCGGGACAGGACTAGCGGGCCGAACACCGGGGAGCTGTTTTTT. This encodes CASSPLRDRTSGPNTGELFF.

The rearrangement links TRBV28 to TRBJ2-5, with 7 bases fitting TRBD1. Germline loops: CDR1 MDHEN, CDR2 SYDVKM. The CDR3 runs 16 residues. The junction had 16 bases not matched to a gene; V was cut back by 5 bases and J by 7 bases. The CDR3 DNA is TGTGCCAGCAGTCGCCATGGACAGGTTGCTGGATCGACCCAGTACTTC. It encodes CASSRHGQVAGSTQYF.

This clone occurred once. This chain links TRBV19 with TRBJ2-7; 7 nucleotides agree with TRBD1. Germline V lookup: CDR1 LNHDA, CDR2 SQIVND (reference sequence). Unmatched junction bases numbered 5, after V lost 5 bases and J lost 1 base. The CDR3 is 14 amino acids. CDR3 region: CASSSTGLSYEQYF. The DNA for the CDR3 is TGTGCCAGTAGTTCGACAGGGCTGTCCTACGAGCAGTACTTC.

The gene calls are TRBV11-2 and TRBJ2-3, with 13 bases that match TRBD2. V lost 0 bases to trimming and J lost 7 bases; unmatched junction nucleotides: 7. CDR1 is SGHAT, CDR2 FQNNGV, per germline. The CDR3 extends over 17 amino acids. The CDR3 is CASSLDGLAGASYTQYF. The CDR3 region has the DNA TGTGCCAGCAGCTTAGACGGACTAGCGGGAGCCAGCTATACGCAGTATTTT.

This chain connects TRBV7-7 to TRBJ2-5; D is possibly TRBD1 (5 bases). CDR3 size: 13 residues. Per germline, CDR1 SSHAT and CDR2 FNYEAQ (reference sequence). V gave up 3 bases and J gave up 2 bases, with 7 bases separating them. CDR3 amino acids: CASSLDKQETQYF. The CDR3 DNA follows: TGTGCCAGCAGCTTGGACAAGCAAGAGACCCAGTACTTC.

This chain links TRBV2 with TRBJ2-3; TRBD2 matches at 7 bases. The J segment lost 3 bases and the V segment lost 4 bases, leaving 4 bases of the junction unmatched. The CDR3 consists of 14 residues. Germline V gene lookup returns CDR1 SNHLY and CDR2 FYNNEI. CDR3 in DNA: TGTGCCAGCAGTGGGGGGGAGGGGACAGATACGCAGTATTTT. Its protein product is CASSGGEGTDTQYF.